This T cell receptor (beta chain) was recovered during a study of PD-1 blockade in classical Hodgkin lymphoma. This clone appeared a few times. Assay used: immunoSEQ multiplex PCR; TCRdb lists only in-frame clones, some missing. The table has 37,000 or so clones, 85% to 90% seen once; the top ten hold 7.7%. Relapse was seen in all patients after autologous stem cell transplantation, and brentuximab vedotin exposure was variable. Complete response, partial response or progressive disease made up the best responses. V was clipped by 0 bases and J by 0 bases, with 4 bases between them. Germline CDR1 SGHRS, CDR2 YFSETQ. The CDR3 has 15 amino acids.

The material was peripheral blood mononuclear cells (PBMCs), obtained before the second cycle of nivolumab. This TCR derives from a human donor with classical Hodgkin lymphoma. J is TRBJ2-6 and V is TRBV5-1; unclear D gene. CDR3 bases: TGCGCCAGCAGCTTGGCAAACTCTGGGGCCAACGTCCTGACTTTC. Translating gives CASSLANSGANVLTF. Based on the CDR3 plus reference TRBV5-1 and TRBJ2-6, the full variable domain is KAGVTQTPRYLIKTRGQQVTLSCSPISGHRSVSWYQQTPGQGLQFLFEYFSETQRNKGNFPGRFSGRQFSNSRSEMNVSTLELGDSALYLCASSLANSGANVLTFGAGSRLTVL.